The T cell receptor (beta chain) under discussion was sequenced for a study of shared clonotypes between healthy human individuals. Study-wide results and limits: The four-donor shared clonotypes exceeded non-shared clonotypes in generation probability, with non-shared ones scoring lower. Apart from blood, nothing was sampled; tissue repertoires likely differ.

Points on this clone: Its antigen is not identified.

The CDR3 runs 15 residues. Trimming pared 1 base from V and 5 bases from J, leaving 13 bases between. Germline CDR1 SGHTA, CDR2 FQGNSA. This table comes from immunoSEQ multiplex PCR, and its TCRdb copy is limited to in-frame clones, with some not included. The sample yields about 960,000 clones, 60% to 85% seen once. Source material: memory CD4+ T cells sorted from blood. Sample subset: CD45RA-negative fraction. This chain links TRBV7-2 with TRBJ2-3; D is unclear. The sequence was collected from a man aged 18 to 29 in good health. CDR3 amino acids: CASSLVYTSKDTQYF. DNA for the CDR3: TGTGCCAGCAGCTTAGTTTATACGTCGAAAGATACGCAGTATTTT.